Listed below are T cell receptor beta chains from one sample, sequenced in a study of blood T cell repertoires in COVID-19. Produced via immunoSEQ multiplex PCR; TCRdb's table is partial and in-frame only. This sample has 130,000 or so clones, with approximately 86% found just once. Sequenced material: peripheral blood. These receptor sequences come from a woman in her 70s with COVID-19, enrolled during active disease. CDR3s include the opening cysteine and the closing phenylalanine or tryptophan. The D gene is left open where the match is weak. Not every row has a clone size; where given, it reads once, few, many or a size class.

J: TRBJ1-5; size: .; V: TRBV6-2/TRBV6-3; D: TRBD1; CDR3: CASSWGQGPVGPQHF; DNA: TGTGCCAGCAGTTGGGGACAGGGGCCGGTGGGGCCCCAGCATTTT
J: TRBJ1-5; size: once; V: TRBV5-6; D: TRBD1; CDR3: CASSLGTGAHSNQPQHF; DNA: TGTGCCAGCAGCCTAGGCACAGGGGCCCATAGCAATCAGCCCCAGCATTTT
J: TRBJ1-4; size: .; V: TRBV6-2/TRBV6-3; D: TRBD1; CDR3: CASSYRPDRGPDEKLFF; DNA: TGTGCCAGCAGTTACCGCCCGGACAGGGGGCCGGACGAAAAACTGTTTTTT
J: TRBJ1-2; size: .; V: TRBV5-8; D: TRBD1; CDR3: CASSLDGTDIYGYTF; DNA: TGTGCCAGCAGCTTGGACGGGACAGATATCTATGGCTACACCTTC
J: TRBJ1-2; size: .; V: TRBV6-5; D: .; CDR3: CASSFGDTSAYGYTF; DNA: TGTGCCAGCAGTTTCGGGGACACCTCGGCGTATGGCTACACCTTC
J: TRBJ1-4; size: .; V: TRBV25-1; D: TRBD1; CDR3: CARETGTVCEKLFF; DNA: TGTGCCAGGGAAACCGGGACAGTTTGTGAAAAACTGTTTTTT
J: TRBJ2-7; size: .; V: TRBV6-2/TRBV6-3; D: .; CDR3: CASSAAGQRSHEQYF; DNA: TGTGCCAGCAGTGCCGCGGGACAGCGTAGCCACGAGCAGTACTTC
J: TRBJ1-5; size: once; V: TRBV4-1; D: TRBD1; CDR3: CASSSDRGSNQPQHF; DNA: TGCGCCAGCAGCTCGGACAGGGGTAGCAATCAGCCCCAGCATTTT
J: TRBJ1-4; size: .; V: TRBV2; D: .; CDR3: CASSGETATNEKLFF; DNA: TGTGCCAGCAGCGGGGAAACCGCAACTAATGAAAAACTGTTTTTT
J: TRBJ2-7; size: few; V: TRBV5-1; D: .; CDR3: CASRSGSTYEQYF; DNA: TGCGCCAGCCGTTCAGGTTCCACCTACGAGCAGTACTTC
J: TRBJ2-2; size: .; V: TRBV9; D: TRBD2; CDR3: CASSVATSGGASGELFF; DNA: TGTGCCAGCAGCGTAGCTACTAGCGGGGGGGCCTCCGGGGAGCTGTTTTTT
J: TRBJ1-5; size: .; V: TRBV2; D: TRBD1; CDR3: CASTEGTESNQPQHF; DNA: TGTGCCAGCACCGAAGGGACAGAAAGCAATCAGCCCCAGCATTTT
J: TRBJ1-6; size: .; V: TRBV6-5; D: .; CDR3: CASSYSGAFNSPLHF; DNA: TGTGCCAGCAGTTACTCGGGGGCATTTAATTCACCCCTCCACTTT
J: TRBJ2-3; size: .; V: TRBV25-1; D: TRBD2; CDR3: CASSEFAGRGTDTQYF; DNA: TGTGCCAGCAGTGAATTTGCAGGGAGGGGCACAGATACGCAGTATTTT
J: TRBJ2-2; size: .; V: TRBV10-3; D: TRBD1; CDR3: CAISRGPGELFF; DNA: TGTGCCATCAGCAGGGGGCCCGGGGAGCTGTTTTTT
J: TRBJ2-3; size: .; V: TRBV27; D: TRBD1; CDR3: CASRTTGTGFRDTQYF; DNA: TGTGCCAGCAGGACCACCGGGACAGGGTTTCGGGATACGCAGTATTTT
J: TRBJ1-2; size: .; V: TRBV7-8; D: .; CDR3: CASSLAGRGYTF; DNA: TGTGCCAGCAGCCTAGCGGGGCGTGGCTACACCTTC
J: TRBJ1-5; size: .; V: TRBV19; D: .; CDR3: CASSIGIPGPQHF; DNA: TGTGCCAGTAGTATAGGTATACCAGGGCCCCAGCATTTT
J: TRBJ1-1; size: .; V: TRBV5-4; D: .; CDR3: CASSLDAGVAEAFF; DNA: TGTGCCAGCAGCTTGGACGCGGGTGTGGCTGAAGCTTTCTTT
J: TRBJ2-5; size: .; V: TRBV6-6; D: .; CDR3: CASSYGGQETQYF; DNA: TGTGCCAGCAGTTACGGGGGGCAAGAGACCCAGTACTTC
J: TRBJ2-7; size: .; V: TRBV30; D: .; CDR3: CAWSDYQTGEQYF; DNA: TGTGCCTGGAGCGATTATCAGACGGGGGAGCAGTACTTC
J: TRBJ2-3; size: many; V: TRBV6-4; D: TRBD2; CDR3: CASSETSGTTDTQYF; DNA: TGTGCCAGCAGTGAGACTAGCGGGACCACAGATACGCAGTATTTT
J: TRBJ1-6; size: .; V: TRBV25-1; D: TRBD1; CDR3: CASSEWDRKNSPLHF; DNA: TGTGCCAGCAGTGAATGGGACAGAAAAAATTCACCCCTCCACTTT
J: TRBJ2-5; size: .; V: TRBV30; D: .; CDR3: CAWSVGGAETQYF; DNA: TGTGCCTGGAGTGTGGGGGGTGCCGAGACCCAGTACTTC
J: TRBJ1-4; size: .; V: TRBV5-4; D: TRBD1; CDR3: CASSLQGRSEKLFF; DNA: TGTGCCAGCAGCTTACAGGGGAGGAGTGAAAAACTGTTTTTT
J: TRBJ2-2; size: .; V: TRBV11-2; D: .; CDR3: CASSLVVGELFF; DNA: TGTGCCAGCAGCTTAGTAGTCGGGGAGCTGTTTTTT
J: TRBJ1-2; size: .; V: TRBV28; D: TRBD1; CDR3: CASHGQGFDYGYTF; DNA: TGTGCCAGCCACGGACAGGGTTTTGACTATGGCTACACCTTC
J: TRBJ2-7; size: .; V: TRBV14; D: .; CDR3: CASSRGTPYEQYF; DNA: TGTGCCAGCAGCCGAGGGACACCGTACGAGCAGTACTTC
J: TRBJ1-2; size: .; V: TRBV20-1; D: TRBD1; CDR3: CSASLTGEVGYTF; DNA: TGCAGTGCTAGTCTCACAGGGGAAGTTGGCTACACCTTC
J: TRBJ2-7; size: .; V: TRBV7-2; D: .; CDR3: CASSPGRGAYEQYF; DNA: TGTGCCAGCAGCCCGGGGAGGGGGGCCTACGAGCAGTACTTC
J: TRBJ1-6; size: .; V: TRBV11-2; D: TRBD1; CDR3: CASSLGGQNNSPLHF; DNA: TGTGCCAGCAGCTTAGGGGGACAGAATAATTCACCCCTCCACTTT
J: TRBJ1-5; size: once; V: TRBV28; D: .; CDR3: CASPPSDRIYSNQPQHF; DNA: TGTGCCAGCCCCCCCTCAGACAGAATATATAGCAATCAGCCCCAGCATTTT
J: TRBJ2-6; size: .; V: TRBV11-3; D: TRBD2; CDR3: CASSARGAGANVLTF; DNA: TGTGCCAGCAGCGCCCGGGGGGCTGGGGCCAACGTCCTGACTTTC
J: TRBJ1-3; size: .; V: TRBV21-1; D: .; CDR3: CASSKVGQDPGNTIYF; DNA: TGTGCCAGCAGCAAAGTTGGACAGGACCCTGGAAACACCATATATTTT
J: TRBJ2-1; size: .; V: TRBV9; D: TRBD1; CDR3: CASSREDREPYNEQFF; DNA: TGTGCCAGCAGCAGAGAGGACAGGGAGCCATACAATGAGCAGTTCTTC
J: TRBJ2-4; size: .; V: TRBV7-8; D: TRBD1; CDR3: CASSKDRENIQYF; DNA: TGTGCCAGCAGCAAGGACAGGGAGAACATTCAGTACTTC
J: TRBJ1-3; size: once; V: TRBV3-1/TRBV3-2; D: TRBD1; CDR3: CASSADRGDTIYF; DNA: TGTGCCAGCAGCGCAGACAGGGGGGACACCATATATTTT
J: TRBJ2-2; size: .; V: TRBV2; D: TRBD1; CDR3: CASSGLGQGTGELFF; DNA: TGTGCCAGCAGTGGTTTGGGACAGGGTACCGGGGAGCTGTTTTTT
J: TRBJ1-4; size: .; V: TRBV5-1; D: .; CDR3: CASSSGPSNEKLFF; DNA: TGCGCCAGCAGCTCAGGGCCTTCGAATGAAAAACTGTTTTTT
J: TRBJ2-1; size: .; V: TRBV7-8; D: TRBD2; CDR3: CASSQGGGANEQFF; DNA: TGTGCCAGCAGCCAGGGCGGGGGGGCCAATGAGCAGTTCTTC
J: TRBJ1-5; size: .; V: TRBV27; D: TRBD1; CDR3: CASSPVDRFNQPQHF; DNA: TGTGCCAGCAGTCCCGTGGACAGGTTTAATCAGCCCCAGCATTTT
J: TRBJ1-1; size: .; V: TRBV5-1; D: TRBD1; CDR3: CASPGKGANTEAFF; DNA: TGCGCCAGCCCGGGGAAGGGGGCGAACACTGAAGCTTTCTTT
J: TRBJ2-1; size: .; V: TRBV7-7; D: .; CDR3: CASSPVRGGNEQFF; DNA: TGTGCCAGCAGCCCAGTTAGGGGGGGGAATGAGCAGTTCTTC